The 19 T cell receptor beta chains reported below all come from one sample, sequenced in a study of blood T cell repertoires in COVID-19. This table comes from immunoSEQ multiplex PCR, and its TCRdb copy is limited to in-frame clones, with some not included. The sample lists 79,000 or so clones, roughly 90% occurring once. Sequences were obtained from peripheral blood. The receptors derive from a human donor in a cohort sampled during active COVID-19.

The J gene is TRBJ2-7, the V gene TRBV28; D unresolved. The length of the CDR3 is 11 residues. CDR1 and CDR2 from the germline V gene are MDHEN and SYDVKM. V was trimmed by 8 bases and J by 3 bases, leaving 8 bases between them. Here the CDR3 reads CASARSYEQYF. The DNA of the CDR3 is TGTGCCAGCGCCCGTAGCTACGAGCAGTACTTC.

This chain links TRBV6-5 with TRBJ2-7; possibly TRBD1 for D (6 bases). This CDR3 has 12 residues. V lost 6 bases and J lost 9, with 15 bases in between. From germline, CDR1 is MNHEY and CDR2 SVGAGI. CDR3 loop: CASSALDSSQYF. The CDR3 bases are TGTGCCAGCAGCGCCCTGGACAGCTCGCAGTACTTC.

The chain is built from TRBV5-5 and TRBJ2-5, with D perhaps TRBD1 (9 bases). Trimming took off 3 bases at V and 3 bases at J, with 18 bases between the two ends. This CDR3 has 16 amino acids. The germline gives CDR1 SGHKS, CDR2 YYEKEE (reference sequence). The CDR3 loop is CASSYRGQLAEETQYF. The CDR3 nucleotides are TGTGCCAGCAGCTACAGGGGGCAACTAGCGGAAGAGACCCAGTACTTC.

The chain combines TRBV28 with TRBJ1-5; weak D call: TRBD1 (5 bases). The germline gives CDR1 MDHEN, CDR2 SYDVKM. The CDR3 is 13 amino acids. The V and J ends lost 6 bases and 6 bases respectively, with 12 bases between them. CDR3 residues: CASSQGWRQPQHF. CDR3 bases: TGTGCCAGCAGCCAGGGTTGGCGTCAGCCCCAGCATTTT.

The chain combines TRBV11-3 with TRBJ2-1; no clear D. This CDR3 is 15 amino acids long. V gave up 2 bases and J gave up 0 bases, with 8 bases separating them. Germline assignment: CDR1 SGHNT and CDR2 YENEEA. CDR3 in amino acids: CASSLMASSYNEQFF. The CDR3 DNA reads TGTGCCAGCAGCTTAATGGCAAGCTCCTACAATGAGCAGTTCTTC.

CDR3 loop: CASSGARSSAEAFF. In DNA, the CDR3 is TGTGCCAGCAGCGGCGCCCGGAGCTCCGCTGAAGCTTTCTTT. The chain is built from TRBV5-4 and TRBJ1-1; D call uncertain. Per the germline V gene, CDR1 is SGHNT and CDR2 is YYREEE (reference sequence). The CDR3 totals 14 residues. The ends were cut back, 4 bases at V and 6 bases at J, with 16 bases in the middle.

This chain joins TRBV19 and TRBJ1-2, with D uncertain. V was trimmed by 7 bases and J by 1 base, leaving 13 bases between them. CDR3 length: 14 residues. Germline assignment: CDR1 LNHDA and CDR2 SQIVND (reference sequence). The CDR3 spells CASTSEPGNYGYTF. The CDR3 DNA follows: TGTGCCAGTACCTCCGAACCGGGTAACTATGGCTACACCTTC.

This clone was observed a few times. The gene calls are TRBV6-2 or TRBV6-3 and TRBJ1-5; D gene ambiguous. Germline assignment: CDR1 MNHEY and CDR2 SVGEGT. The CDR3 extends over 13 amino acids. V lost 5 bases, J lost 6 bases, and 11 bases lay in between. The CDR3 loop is CASSTSRGQPQHF. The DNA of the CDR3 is TGTGCCAGCAGTACATCCCGGGGTCAGCCCCAGCATTTT.

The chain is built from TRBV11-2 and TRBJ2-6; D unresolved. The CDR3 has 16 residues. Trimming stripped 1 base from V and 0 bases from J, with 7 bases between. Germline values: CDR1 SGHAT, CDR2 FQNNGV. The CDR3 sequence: CASSLGLASGANVLTF. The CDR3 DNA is TGTGCCAGCAGCTTAGGGTTGGCCTCTGGGGCCAACGTCCTGACTTTC. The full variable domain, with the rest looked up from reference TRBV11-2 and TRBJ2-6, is EAGVAQSPRYKIIEKRQSVAFWCNPISGHATLYWYQQILGQGPKLLIQFQNNGVVDDSQLPKDRFSAERLKGVDSTLKIQPAKLEDSAVYLCASSLGLASGANVLTFGAGSRLTVL.

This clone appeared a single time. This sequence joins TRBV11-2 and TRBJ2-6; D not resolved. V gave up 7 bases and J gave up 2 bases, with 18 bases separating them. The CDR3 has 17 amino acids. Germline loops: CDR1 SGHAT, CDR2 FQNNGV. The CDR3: CASTPSPGYTGANVLTF. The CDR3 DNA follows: TGTGCCAGCACCCCCTCGCCTGGTTACACTGGGGCCAACGTCCTGACTTTC.

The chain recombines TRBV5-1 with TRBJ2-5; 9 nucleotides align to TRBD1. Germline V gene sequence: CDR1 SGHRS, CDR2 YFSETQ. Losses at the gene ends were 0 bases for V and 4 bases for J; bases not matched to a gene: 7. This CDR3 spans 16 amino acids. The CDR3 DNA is TGCGCCAGCAGCTTGGGGGACTTGACAGGGGGAGAGACCCAGTACTTC. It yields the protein CASSLGDLTGGETQYF.

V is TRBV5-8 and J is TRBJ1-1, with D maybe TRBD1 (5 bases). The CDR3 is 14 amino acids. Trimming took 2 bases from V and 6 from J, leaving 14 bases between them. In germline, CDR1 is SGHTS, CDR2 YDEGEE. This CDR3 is CASSFGLGTSEAFF. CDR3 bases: TGTGCCAGCAGCTTTGGTCTGGGGACTTCTGAAGCTTTCTTT.

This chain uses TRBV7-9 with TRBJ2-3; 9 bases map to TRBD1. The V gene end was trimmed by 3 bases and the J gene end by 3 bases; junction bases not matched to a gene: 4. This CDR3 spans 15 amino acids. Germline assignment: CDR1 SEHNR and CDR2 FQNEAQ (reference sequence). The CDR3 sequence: CASSLGQGLTDTQYF. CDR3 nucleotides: TGTGCCAGCAGCTTGGGACAGGGTCTAACAGATACGCAGTATTTT.

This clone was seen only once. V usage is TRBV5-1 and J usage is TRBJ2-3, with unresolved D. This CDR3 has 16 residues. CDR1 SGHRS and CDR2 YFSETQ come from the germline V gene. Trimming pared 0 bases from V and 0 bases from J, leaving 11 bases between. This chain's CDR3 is CASSLVGGSSTDTQYF. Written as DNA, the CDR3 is TGCGCCAGCAGCTTGGTCGGCGGTTCTAGCACAGATACGCAGTATTTT.

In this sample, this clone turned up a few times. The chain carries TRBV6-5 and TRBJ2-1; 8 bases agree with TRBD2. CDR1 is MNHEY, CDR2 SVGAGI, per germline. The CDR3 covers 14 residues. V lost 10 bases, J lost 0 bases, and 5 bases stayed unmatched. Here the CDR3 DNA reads TGTGCCACGGATAGCGGGGACTCCTACAATGAGCAGTTCTTC. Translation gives CATDSGDSYNEQFF.

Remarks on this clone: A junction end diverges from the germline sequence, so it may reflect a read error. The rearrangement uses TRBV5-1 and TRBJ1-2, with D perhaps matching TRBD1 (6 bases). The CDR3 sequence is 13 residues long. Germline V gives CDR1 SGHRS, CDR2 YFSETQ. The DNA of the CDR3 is TGCGCCCGCAGCTTGGGGGGGGGCGAGGGCTACACCTTC. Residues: CARSLGGGEGYTF.

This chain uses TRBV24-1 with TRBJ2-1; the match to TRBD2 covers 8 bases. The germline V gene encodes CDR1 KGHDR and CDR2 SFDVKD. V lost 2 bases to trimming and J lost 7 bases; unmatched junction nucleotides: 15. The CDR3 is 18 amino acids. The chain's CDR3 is CATSDSEGRSGSVNEQFF. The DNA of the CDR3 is TGTGCCACCAGTGATTCTGAGGGAAGGAGCGGGAGCGTAAATGAGCAGTTCTTC.

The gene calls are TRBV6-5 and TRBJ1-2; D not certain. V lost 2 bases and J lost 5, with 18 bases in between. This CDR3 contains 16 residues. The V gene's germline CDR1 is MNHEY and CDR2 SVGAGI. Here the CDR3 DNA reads TGTGCCAGCAGTTACCATCGTTACGGGTTGCCGTATGGCTACACCTTC. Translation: CASSYHRYGLPYGYTF.

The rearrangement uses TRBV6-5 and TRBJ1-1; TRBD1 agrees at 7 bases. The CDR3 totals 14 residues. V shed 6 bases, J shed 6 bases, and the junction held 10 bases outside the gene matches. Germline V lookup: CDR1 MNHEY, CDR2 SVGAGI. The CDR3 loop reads CASRPQGESAEAFF. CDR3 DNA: TGTGCCAGCAGACCTCAGGGGGAAAGCGCTGAAGCTTTCTTT.